One T cell receptor beta chain is described in this entry. TCRdb's copy holds only in-frame clones and misses some; the assay was immunoSEQ multiplex PCR. The sample carries approximately 5,200 clones, 92% recorded once. The record originates from a study of brain T cells in children with intractable seizures. Surgery cases with the highest brain T cell transcript signatures were chosen for sequencing. The starting material was resected brain tissue, obtained at surgery. The sequence was obtained from a boy younger than two with focal cortical dysplasia and intractable seizures.

The CDR3 DNA follows: TGTGCCACCTCACACCAGGACCGGTCTTCAGGGGCCAACGTCCTGACTTTC. Encoded protein: CATSHQDRSSGANVLTF. The V and J genes are TRBV6-4 and TRBJ2-6; D not certain. Germline V gene sequence: CDR1 MRHNA, CDR2 SNTAGT. Trimming stripped 10 bases from V and 4 bases from J, with 23 bases between. CDR3 length: 17 amino acids.